The clone carrying this T cell receptor beta chain was seen at least ten times. The data derive from a study of T cells in Graves' hyperthyroidism and ophthalmopathy. TCR beta CDR3 regions were amplified from RNA transcripts. A set of HTBI primers served as the primers for a first-round RT-PCR of the TCR CDR3. TCRdb redid the calling of the multiplex PCR reads with MiXCR, one entry per CDR3 protein. The sample contains some 150,000 distinct CDR3 sequences, around 20% of which appear only once. V was shortened by 0 bases and J by 2 bases, with 15 bases between the two germline ends. CDR3 length equals 16 residues. Germline CDR1 SQVTM, CDR2 ANQGSEA. The study left out patients who had uncontrolled infection, other autoimmune disease, pregnancy or lactation. Used for diagnoses were clinical symptoms, serum thyroxine and TRAb, thyroid ultrasound and orbital computed tomography. Preceding any ophthalmopathy symptoms, the blood sample dates from first hyperthyroidism diagnosis.

J is TRBJ2-3 and V is TRBV29-1; D call uncertain. This receptor was obtained from a woman in her fifties or sixties with Graves' hyperthyroidism that later progressed to Graves' ophthalmopathy. The sequencing input was blood. The CDR3 DNA is TGCAGCGTTGAAGATGTCAACTACCTAAACACAGATACGCAGTATTTT. The encoded protein is CSVEDVNYLNTDTQYF.